This T cell receptor beta chain was profiled in a study of T cell repertoires in cytomegalovirus infection. The overall study: Public signatures in TCR beta pointed to CMV infection and matching HLA type.

Looked up from germline, CDR1 is MNHEY and CDR2 is SMNVEV (reference sequence). The CDR3 consists of 19 residues. V lost 4 bases, J lost 5 bases, and 15 bases stayed unmatched. TCRdb re-called the reads with MiXCR, one entry per CDR3 protein. The sample lists approximately 500,000 distinct CDR3 sequences, approximately 16% seen once, with 20% to 30% in the top ten. The rearrangement uses TRBV27 and TRBJ2-5; 14 nucleotides align to TRBD2. The clonotype originates from a human donor in good health (CMV status not recorded). Some clones in this sample may be carry-over from other donors' samples. Input material: CD8+ T cells from PBMCs. DNA of the CDR3: TGTGCCAGCAGTTCCGGGACTAGCGGGAGTAAATGGGCTCTGGAGACCCAGTACTTC. As protein: CASSSGTSGSKWALETQYF.